Listed below are T cell receptor beta chains from one sample, sequenced in a study of T cell repertoires in cytomegalovirus infection. TCRdb recomputed calls from the reads with MiXCR, one row per CDR3 protein. This sample has hundreds of thousands of distinct CDR3 sequences, with roughly a third found just once. Antigen specificity for these receptors is unknown. The material sequenced was cultured PBMCs, taken from culture after CMV antigen stimulation. Receptor source: a human donor in good health (CMV status not recorded). Some clones in this sample may be carry-over from other donors' samples. The CDR3 runs from the conserved cysteine through the conserved F or W. D genes are given only for firm matches. Expanded clones get a size class; other rows say once, few or many, or leave the size out.

abundance	v_gene	j_gene	d_gene	CDR3nt	CDR3aa
few	TRBV6-1	TRBJ1-2	-	TGTGCCAGCAGTGTAATCGATGGAGGACTACCCGGCTACACCTTC	CASSVIDGGLPGYTF
-	TRBV7-6	TRBJ2-7	TRBD2	TGTGCCAGCAGCTTAGCCGGGCTAGCGGGTCTCGAGCAGTACTTC	CASSLAGLAGLEQYF
-	TRBV20-1	TRBJ1-3	TRBD1	TGCAGTGCTAGGGAAACACAGGGGCCTGGAAACACCATATATTTT	CSARETQGPGNTIYF
-	TRBV11-2	TRBJ1-1	-	TGTGCCAGCAGCTTAGAGCCGGGGAACACTGAAGCTTTCTTT	CASSLEPGNTEAFF
-	TRBV28	TRBJ2-7	-	TGTGCCAGAAAAGTCGAGGGGGGGCTACTCCACTACGAGCAGTACTTC	CARKVEGGLLHYEQYF
many	TRBV7-2	TRBJ2-7	-	TGTGCCAGCAGCTTAGGTCTCGACCCCTCCTACGAGCAGTACTTC	CASSLGLDPSYEQYF
few	TRBV6-2/TRBV6-3	TRBJ2-2	-	TGTGCCAGCAGTTCCTACCAGGGATCGAACACCGGGGAGCTGTTTTTT	CASSSYQGSNTGELFF
-	TRBV7-8	TRBJ1-5	-	TGTGCCGGCAGCAAGACAGGTCGGGCGGATCAGCCCCAGCATTTT	CAGSKTGRADQPQHF
-	TRBV5-6	TRBJ2-2	-	TGTGCCAGCAGCGACCGGGGCAGGCCAGTTTTAACGAACACCGGGGAGCTGTTTTTT	CASSDRGRPVLTNTGELFF
-	TRBV15	TRBJ2-7	TRBD1	TGTGCCACCAGCGGGGACAGGGGGCCCTACGAGCAGTACTTC	CATSGDRGPYEQYF
many	TRBV7-2	TRBJ1-5	-	TGTGCCAGCAGCTTATTCGCCGGAGCAGGGATATCTCAGCCCCAGCATTTT	CASSLFAGAGISQPQHF
-	TRBV12-5	TRBJ1-6	-	TGTGCTAGTGGCAACCGGGGACGGAGCAATTCACCCCTCCACTTT	CASGNRGRSNSPLHF
few	TRBV12-3/TRBV12-4	TRBJ2-1	-	TGTGCCAGCAGTTTAACACTAGGCGGTGAGCAGTTCTTC	CASSLTLGGEQFF
-	TRBV28	TRBJ2-2	-	TGTGCCAGCAGTTTGGGAGGCCTCCCGGCCGGGGAGCTGTTTTTT	CASSLGGLPAGELFF
-	TRBV28	TRBJ2-7	-	TGTGCCAGCAGTTCGGGCGGCGCGGGGCGCGAGCAGTACTTC	CASSSGGAGREQYF
-	TRBV11-3	TRBJ1-2	TRBD1	TGTGCCAGCAGCCAGGGGGACTTCTATGGCTACACCTTC	CASSQGDFYGYTF
few	TRBV6-1	TRBJ1-4	-	TGTGCCAGCAGTGAATTCCCAACTAATGAAAAACTGTTTTTT	CASSEFPTNEKLFF
-	TRBV28	TRBJ1-1	-	TGTGCCAGCAGTTCCCACCCCGGGGGAGGGAACACTGAAGCTTTCTTT	CASSSHPGGGNTEAFF
few	TRBV7-2	TRBJ1-4	-	TGTGCCAGCAGCTTAGGCGTGGGCAGGGCTAATGAAAAACTGTTTTTT	CASSLGVGRANEKLFF
-	TRBV5-6	TRBJ2-3	-	TGTGCCAGCAGTATTGGGGGCGGGGGAGGAGATACGCAGTATTTT	CASSIGGGGGDTQYF
once	TRBV30	TRBJ1-5	-	TGTGCCTGGAGTCAGGATACCGATCAGCCCCAGCATTTT	CAWSQDTDQPQHF
-	TRBV7-7	TRBJ1-5	-	TGTGCCAGCAGCTTAGTTCTTTGGGGTAATCAGCCCCAGCATTTT	CASSLVLWGNQPQHF
few	TRBV7-8	TRBJ2-5	-	TGTGCCAGCAGCTTAATATCGGGGCGTCAAGAGACCCAGTACTTC	CASSLISGRQETQYF
few	TRBV7-9	TRBJ2-3	-	TGTGCCAGCAGCTTCCCCCGGACCGCTAGCACAGATACGCAGTATTTT	CASSFPRTASTDTQYF
-	TRBV24-1	TRBJ1-4	-	TGTGCCACCAGTCCTAGGGGAAGAAATGAAAAACTGTTTTTT	CATSPRGRNEKLFF
few	TRBV7-2	TRBJ1-1	-	TGTGCCAGCAGCTTTCAGATGAACACTGAAGCTTTCTTT	CASSFQMNTEAFF
few	TRBV11-2	TRBJ2-2	TRBD2	TGTGCCAGCCCCCCGACTAGCGGAATTAACACCGGGGAGCTGTTTTTT	CASPPTSGINTGELFF
few	TRBV19	TRBJ2-7	TRBD1	TGTGCCAGTAGGCGGACAGGGGGAGGCGAGCAGTACTTC	CASRRTGGGEQYF
-	TRBV5-1	TRBJ2-1	TRBD1	TGCGCCAGCAGCTTGGCCGGGACAGGGCTGTTCTTC	CASSLAGTGLFF
-	TRBV11-3	TRBJ2-5	-	TGTGCCAGCAGCACCGGTCAGGGGGGCCAAGAGACCCAGTACTTC	CASSTGQGGQETQYF
-	TRBV7-8	TRBJ1-4	TRBD1	TGTGCCAGCAGCCAACTCAGGGGGACAACTAATGAAAAACTGTTTTTT	CASSQLRGTTNEKLFF
few	TRBV4-1	TRBJ2-1	TRBD2	TGCGCCAGCAGCCAAGATACTGGAGGTCTAGCGGGGAGAGATGGAGAAAATGAGCAGTTCTTC	CASSQDTGGLAGRDGENEQFF
few	TRBV12-3/TRBV12-4	TRBJ2-1	-	TGTGCCAGCAGTTTACGTAACTACAATTACAATGAGCAGTTCTTC	CASSLRNYNYNEQFF
-	TRBV28	TRBJ1-5	-	TGTGCCAGCAGGCCCGAGACAGCCAGCAATCAGCCCCAGCATTTT	CASRPETASNQPQHF
-	TRBV12-3/TRBV12-4	TRBJ1-2	TRBD1	TGTGCCAGCAGTGCCGGGGACAGGGTAGTCGGCTACACCTTC	CASSAGDRVVGYTF
many	TRBV6-6	TRBJ2-7	TRBD2	TGTGCCAGCAGTTACGTCGGGACTAGGGACGAGCAGTACTTC	CASSYVGTRDEQYF
-	TRBV20-1	TRBJ1-5	TRBD1	TGCAGTGCTAGGGACCCGGGACAGGGGTTTAATCAGCCCCAGCATTTT	CSARDPGQGFNQPQHF
-	TRBV12-3/TRBV12-4	TRBJ2-2	-	TGTGCCAGCAGTTTAGCGACGGCGGGTCCGAACACCGGGGAGCTGTTTTTT	CASSLATAGPNTGELFF
-	TRBV6-2/TRBV6-3	TRBJ2-1	TRBD1	TGTGCCAGCAGTTACCTGTTGATGGACAGGAGCTCCTACAATGAGCAGTTCTTC	CASSYLLMDRSSYNEQFF
few	TRBV11-2	TRBJ2-1	TRBD2	TGTGCCAGCAGCTTAGAGAGCGGGGTGTACAATGAGCAGTTCTTC	CASSLESGVYNEQFF
few	TRBV14	TRBJ2-2	TRBD2	TGTGCCAGCAGCCAACTAGCGGGAGTTCGTGCCGGGGAGCTGTTTTTT	CASSQLAGVRAGELFF
-	TRBV7-2	TRBJ2-5	TRBD1	TGTGCCAGCAGCGTACCGGGACAGCTAGAAGAGACCCAGTACTTC	CASSVPGQLEETQYF
-	TRBV6-2/TRBV6-3	TRBJ2-3	-	TGTGCCAGCAGTTACGACACGGGGGGCACAGATACGCAGTATTTT	CASSYDTGGTDTQYF
-	TRBV28	TRBJ1-1	TRBD1	TGTGCCAGCAGTTCCCCTGAGGACAGGGAGACTGAAGCTTTCTTT	CASSSPEDRETEAFF
few	TRBV28	TRBJ1-5	-	TGTGCCAGCAGGCCCCCCAGCGGATATAGCAATCAGCCCCAGCATTTT	CASRPPSGYSNQPQHF
-	TRBV7-9	TRBJ2-2	-	TGTGCCAGCAGCCCTCTATCGACGGGGGAGCTGTTTTTT	CASSPLSTGELFF
few	TRBV7-2	TRBJ2-5	TRBD2	TGTGCCAGCAGCTTAGCGGTAGCGGGAGGGCCCCTGGGGGAGACCCAGTACTTC	CASSLAVAGGPLGETQYF
-	TRBV15	TRBJ2-6	-	TGTGCCACCAGCAGAGATTGGGTCAACTCTGGGGCCAACGTCCTGACTTTC	CATSRDWVNSGANVLTF
-	TRBV3-1	TRBJ2-2	-	TGTGCCAGCAGCCAGTTAGGGGTTCTCACCGGGGAGCTGTTTTTT	CASSQLGVLTGELFF
-	TRBV15	TRBJ2-3	TRBD2	TGTGCCACCAGCAGAGATCCAGCGGGAGCAGATACGCAGTATTTT	CATSRDPAGADTQYF
-	TRBV4-1	TRBJ2-3	TRBD1	TGCGCCAGCAGCCAAGATCCAGGGGGTCAAGATACGCAGTATTTT	CASSQDPGGQDTQYF
few	TRBV6-8	TRBJ2-1	TRBD2	TGTGCCAGCAGTTACCGGACTAGCGGGAGAATCGATGAGCAGTTCTTC	CASSYRTSGRIDEQFF
few	TRBV7-9	TRBJ2-5	-	TGTGCCAGCAGCCCGAGTGGCGCGCATCCTTACCAAGAGACCCAGTACTTC	CASSPSGAHPYQETQYF
-	TRBV27	TRBJ2-1	TRBD2	TGTGCCAGCAGTTTATCGCCTAGCGGGAGGGATGAGCAGTTCTTC	CASSLSPSGRDEQFF
many	TRBV7-2	TRBJ2-5	-	TGTGCCAGCAGCTCCACCCCCCGAGGCAGCCACCAAGAGACCCAGTACTTC	CASSSTPRGSHQETQYF
many	TRBV7-2	TRBJ2-7	-	TGTGCCAGCAGCTTAGGACAATCGGGGGGCAACGACGAGCAGTACTTC	CASSLGQSGGNDEQYF
-	TRBV12-3/TRBV12-4	TRBJ1-3	-	TGTGCCAGCAGCCCCGGGAGGGGCTCTGGAAACACCATATATTTT	CASSPGRGSGNTIYF